This is a list of T cell receptor beta chains from one sample in a study of CD8 T cells in Susac syndrome. TCRdb reanalysed the immunoSEQ multiplex PCR reads using MiXCR and keeps one entry per CDR3 protein. The sample has 130,000 or so distinct CDR3 sequences, over 75% seen once. What was sequenced was CD8+ T cells from PBMCs. The receptors originated from a human donor with multiple sclerosis. CDR3s include the opening cysteine and the closing phenylalanine or tryptophan. Each record gives: V gene, J gene, D gene, clone size, CDR3 DNA, CDR3 protein. D genes are given only for firm matches. Only some rows state a clone size, as once, few, many or a class for expanded clones.

V: TRBV19
J: TRBJ2-1
D: -
size: -
DNA: TGTGCCAGTAGTATCGATTTCGGGCAGTATCTGTTCTTC
CDR3: CASSIDFGQYLFF

V: TRBV6-5
J: TRBJ2-1
D: TRBD2
size: -
DNA: TGTGCCAGCAGTTACTGGGGCGGGGGGGCCCGGGATGAGCAGTTCTTC
CDR3: CASSYWGGGARDEQFF

V: TRBV6-1
J: TRBJ2-1
D: TRBD1
size: few
DNA: TGTGCCAGCAGTCCCGGGACAGGGGTGTTCTTC
CDR3: CASSPGTGVFF

V: TRBV24-1
J: TRBJ2-1
D: TRBD2
size: -
DNA: TGTGCCACCAGTGATCCCGGGGGTAGCGGGAAGGGGAATGAGCAGTTCTTC
CDR3: CATSDPGGSGKGNEQFF

V: TRBV7-2
J: TRBJ2-1
D: TRBD2
size: -
DNA: TGTGCCAGCAGCTTTAGCGGGAGGAGTGATGAGCAGTTCTTC
CDR3: CASSFSGRSDEQFF

V: TRBV4-3
J: TRBJ2-4
D: -
size: -
DNA: TGCGCCAGCAGTAGCGACCGGTACATTCAGTACTTC
CDR3: CASSSDRYIQYF

V: TRBV7-2
J: TRBJ2-3
D: -
size: -
DNA: TGTGCCAGCAGCTTAGAAAGTGGGGATACGCAGTATTTT
CDR3: CASSLESGDTQYF

V: TRBV28
J: TRBJ2-7
D: -
size: -
DNA: TGTGCCAGCAGCCTTCGGGGGGCCCTCTCCTACGAGCAGTACTTC
CDR3: CASSLRGALSYEQYF

V: TRBV19
J: TRBJ1-1
D: -
size: -
DNA: TGTGCCAGTAGTATCTCGGAGGACGGAGCTTTCTTT
CDR3: CASSISEDGAFF

V: TRBV6-2/TRBV6-3
J: TRBJ2-1
D: TRBD2
size: -
DNA: TGTGCCAGCAGTTCACTAGCGGGCGGGTACAATGAGCAGTTCTTC
CDR3: CASSSLAGGYNEQFF

V: TRBV25-1
J: TRBJ1-1
D: -
size: -
DNA: TGTGCCAGCAGTGAACCAGGGACACCTAACACTGAAGCTTTCTTT
CDR3: CASSEPGTPNTEAFF

V: TRBV5-5
J: TRBJ1-1
D: TRBD1
size: once
DNA: TGTGCCAGCAGCATACAGGGGGCGAAGACTGAAGCTTTCTTT
CDR3: CASSIQGAKTEAFF

V: TRBV6-1
J: TRBJ1-5
D: TRBD1
size: few
DNA: TGTGCCAGCACCGCGACAGGGACGTTCTATCAGCCCCAGCATTTT
CDR3: CASTATGTFYQPQHF

V: TRBV28
J: TRBJ1-5
D: -
size: -
DNA: TGTGCCAGCAGTGTAGGGCGGACAGGCAATCAGCCCCAGCATTTT
CDR3: CASSVGRTGNQPQHF

V: TRBV12-3/TRBV12-4
J: TRBJ1-5
D: -
size: -
DNA: TGTGCCAGCAGTTTATTTCTAGTCGGACGCGATCAGCCCCAGCATTTT
CDR3: CASSLFLVGRDQPQHF

V: TRBV9
J: TRBJ2-1
D: TRBD2
size: -
DNA: TGTGCCAGCAGCCCCCTGGGGGGGGAGGTTTACAATGAGCAGTTCTTC
CDR3: CASSPLGGEVYNEQFF

V: TRBV4-1
J: TRBJ2-7
D: -
size: -
DNA: TGCGCCAGCAGCCAGTCGACAGTTTCCTACGAGCAGTACTTC
CDR3: CASSQSTVSYEQYF

V: TRBV19
J: TRBJ1-6
D: -
size: -
DNA: TGTGCCAGTAGTATGTGGGAAGCACAGGTGACCAATTCACCCCTCCACTTT
CDR3: CASSMWEAQVTNSPLHF

V: TRBV19
J: TRBJ2-2
D: -
size: once
DNA: TGTGCCAGTAGTATAGGAGGTCTCACCGGGGAGCTGTTTTTT
CDR3: CASSIGGLTGELFF

V: TRBV19
J: TRBJ2-1
D: -
size: -
DNA: TGTGCCAGTAGTATCGACAAGAGCTCCTACAATGAGCAGTTCTTC
CDR3: CASSIDKSSYNEQFF

V: TRBV5-3
J: TRBJ1-1
D: -
size: -
DNA: TGTGCCAGAACTACGGGTGTTATCACTGAAGCTTTCTTT
CDR3: CARTTGVITEAFF

V: TRBV4-3
J: TRBJ1-2
D: -
size: few
DNA: TGCGCCAGCAGTCCTGTTTCGGAAGGGGGTAAATATGGCTACACCTTC
CDR3: CASSPVSEGGKYGYTF

V: TRBV5-5
J: TRBJ2-5
D: -
size: -
DNA: TGTGCCAGCAGCTTGGTACAGGGCGAGTGGGAGACCCAGTACTTC
CDR3: CASSLVQGEWETQYF